A selection of T cell receptor beta chains follows, all from one sample in a study of blood T cell repertoires in COVID-19. Profiling relied on immunoSEQ multiplex PCR, and the TCRdb table lists in-frame clones only, not all of them. The sample records 60,000 or so clones, over 80% being singletons. Sequenced sample: peripheral blood. These TCRs come from a human donor with active COVID-19. The donor label of this sample is uncertain. CDR3s include the opening cysteine and the closing phenylalanine or tryptophan. The order of the fields is clone size, J gene, V gene, D gene, CDR3 DNA, CDR3 protein. D genes are given only for firm matches. Clone size is shown for a subset of rows, as once, few, many or a class of expanded clone.

size: NA
J: TRBJ2-7
V: TRBV15
D: TRBD1
DNA: TGTGCCACCAGCAGACCCGGGACAGGGGGGTACGAGCAGTACTTC
CDR3: CATSRPGTGGYEQYF

size: NA
J: TRBJ2-1
V: TRBV7-3
D: NA
DNA: TGTGCCAGCAGCGCCCCGACTAGGGACGAGCAGTTCTTC
CDR3: CASSAPTRDEQFF

size: NA
J: TRBJ1-1
V: TRBV19
D: TRBD1
DNA: TGTGCCAGTAGTACACCGGGACAGAGGACTGAAGCTTTCTTT
CDR3: CASSTPGQRTEAFF

size: NA
J: TRBJ2-5
V: TRBV27
D: TRBD2
DNA: TGTGCCAGCAGTCCCGGACTAGCGGGAGGGCAAGAGACCCAGTACTTC
CDR3: CASSPGLAGGQETQYF

size: NA
J: TRBJ1-4
V: TRBV27
D: TRBD1
DNA: TGTGCCAGCAGGGAGGGACAGGGGAGGGGAGCTAATGAAAAACTGTTTTTT
CDR3: CASREGQGRGANEKLFF

size: NA
J: TRBJ2-7
V: TRBV28
D: TRBD1
DNA: TGTGCCAGCAGTTTAGGGACAGAGTACGAGCAGTACTTC
CDR3: CASSLGTEYEQYF

size: NA
J: TRBJ1-2
V: TRBV4-3
D: TRBD1
DNA: TGCGCCAGCAGCCCTACCCCCACAGGGGGTGATGTCTATGGCTACACCTTC
CDR3: CASSPTPTGGDVYGYTF

size: NA
J: TRBJ1-5
V: TRBV6-5
D: NA
DNA: TGTGCCAGCAGTCCGACACAGGGAGCTTATCAGCCCCAGCATTTT
CDR3: CASSPTQGAYQPQHF

size: NA
J: TRBJ2-2
V: TRBV14
D: NA
DNA: TGTGCCAGCAGCCTACTACCCACCGGGGAGCTGTTTTTT
CDR3: CASSLLPTGELFF

size: NA
J: TRBJ2-6
V: TRBV19
D: TRBD1
DNA: TGTGCCAGTAGTTTGCTGGGACAGCCTCAGACCAACGTCCTGACTTTC
CDR3: CASSLLGQPQTNVLTF

size: NA
J: TRBJ2-7
V: TRBV6-2/TRBV6-3
D: TRBD2
DNA: TGTGCCAGCAGACCTTATTGGACTAGCGGCCACGAGCAGTACTTC
CDR3: CASRPYWTSGHEQYF

size: NA
J: TRBJ2-3
V: TRBV10-3
D: TRBD2
DNA: TGTGCCATCAGTGGCTTGGCGGGGGGTCTCCCTTTCCACACAGATACGCAGTATTTT
CDR3: CAISGLAGGLPFHTDTQYF

size: NA
J: TRBJ2-6
V: TRBV29-1
D: TRBD1
DNA: TGCAGCGTTGTGGGACAGCCTAGATCTGGGGCCAACGTCCTGACTTTC
CDR3: CSVVGQPRSGANVLTF

size: NA
J: TRBJ2-7
V: TRBV30
D: NA
DNA: TGTGCCTCGGAAGGAGGAGGCTTAGGCGAGCAGTACTTC
CDR3: CASEGGGLGEQYF

size: NA
J: TRBJ2-1
V: TRBV7-2
D: NA
DNA: TGTGCCAGCAGCTTAGGGACTGGGTCCTACAATGAGCAGTTCTTC
CDR3: CASSLGTGSYNEQFF

size: NA
J: TRBJ2-3
V: TRBV27
D: NA
DNA: TGTGCCAGCAGTGAGGAGCTGGCGCCCACAGATACGCAGTATTTT
CDR3: CASSEELAPTDTQYF

size: NA
J: TRBJ2-1
V: TRBV3-1/TRBV3-2
D: TRBD2
DNA: TGTGCCAGCAGTACTACCGGGACTAGCGGGATCAATGAGCAGTTCTTC
CDR3: CASSTTGTSGINEQFF

size: NA
J: TRBJ1-2
V: TRBV4-3
D: TRBD1
DNA: TGCGCCAGCAGCAAGGGACAGGGGGACTATGGCTACACCTTC
CDR3: CASSKGQGDYGYTF

size: NA
J: TRBJ2-7
V: TRBV28
D: NA
DNA: TGTGCCAGCAGTTTAGCCGGTACAGACTACGAGCAGTACTTC
CDR3: CASSLAGTDYEQYF

size: NA
J: TRBJ2-3
V: TRBV7-3
D: TRBD2
DNA: TGTGCCAGCAGCGCCCAGCGGGGGGGCCAAGATACGCAGTATTTT
CDR3: CASSAQRGGQDTQYF

size: NA
J: TRBJ1-6
V: TRBV9
D: TRBD1
DNA: TGTGCCAGCAGCGTAGAGGCAGGGGGGACACCCCTCCACTTT
CDR3: CASSVEAGGTPLHF

size: NA
J: TRBJ2-7
V: TRBV28
D: NA
DNA: TGTGCCAGCAGTTTCTTTATGGACAGTGCCTACGAGCAGTACTTC
CDR3: CASSFFMDSAYEQYF

size: NA
J: TRBJ2-1
V: TRBV7-6
D: TRBD1
DNA: TGTGCCAGCAGCTTAGCGCAGAGGACAGGGGGCTTGAATGAGCAGTTCTTC
CDR3: CASSLAQRTGGLNEQFF

size: NA
J: TRBJ1-2
V: TRBV7-2
D: NA
DNA: TGTGCCAGCAGCTTGGACACAAACTATGGCTACACCTTC
CDR3: CASSLDTNYGYTF

size: NA
J: TRBJ1-1
V: TRBV6-5
D: TRBD1
DNA: TGTGCCAGCAGGGACAGGGCGGCGACTGAAGCTTTCTTT
CDR3: CASRDRAATEAFF

size: NA
J: TRBJ1-4
V: TRBV6-6
D: TRBD1
DNA: TGTGCCAGCAGTTACCCTCCGGGACAGGGAGGGGAAAAACTGTTTTTT
CDR3: CASSYPPGQGGEKLFF

size: few
J: TRBJ2-7
V: TRBV6-5
D: NA
DNA: TGTGCCAGCAGCCAAGGGGGCGAGCAGTACTTC
CDR3: CASSQGGEQYF

size: NA
J: TRBJ1-5
V: TRBV7-3
D: NA
DNA: TGTGCCAGCAGCACGGACAGCCATAGCAATCAGCCCCAGCATTTT
CDR3: CASSTDSHSNQPQHF

size: NA
J: TRBJ1-2
V: TRBV10-2
D: NA
DNA: TGCGCCAGCAGTGGAAGAGGGGGTGTGGGCTACACCTTC
CDR3: CASSGRGGVGYTF

size: once
J: TRBJ2-6
V: TRBV7-3
D: NA
DNA: TGTGCCAGCAGCTTAACGTTCCCAGAGGTCTCTGGGGCCAACGTCCTGACTTTC
CDR3: CASSLTFPEVSGANVLTF

size: NA
J: TRBJ2-1
V: TRBV7-9
D: NA
DNA: TGTGCCAGCAGCCACGAAGGGGATCCGTACAATGAGCAGTTCTTC
CDR3: CASSHEGDPYNEQFF

size: NA
J: TRBJ1-5
V: TRBV10-3
D: TRBD1
DNA: TGTGCCATCAGTGATGGACAGGGGGCGAGCAATCAGCCCCAGCATTTT
CDR3: CAISDGQGASNQPQHF

size: NA
J: TRBJ2-2
V: TRBV4-3
D: NA
DNA: TGCGCCAGCAGCCATTGGATCGTAGCAAACACCGGGGAGCTGTTTTTT
CDR3: CASSHWIVANTGELFF

size: NA
J: TRBJ2-7
V: TRBV6-2/TRBV6-3
D: NA
DNA: TGTGCCAGCAGTTATCTGGCGCAGACTTCCTACGAGCAGTACTTC
CDR3: CASSYLAQTSYEQYF

size: NA
J: TRBJ1-1
V: TRBV28
D: TRBD1
DNA: TGTGCCAGCAGTACACAGGGGACTTTGAACACTGAAGCTTTCTTT
CDR3: CASSTQGTLNTEAFF

size: NA
J: TRBJ2-1
V: TRBV5-4
D: TRBD2
DNA: TGTGCCAGCAGCATTAGCGGGACCTACTCCTACAATGAGCAGTTCTTC
CDR3: CASSISGTYSYNEQFF

size: NA
J: TRBJ2-1
V: TRBV14
D: TRBD1
DNA: TGTGCCAGCAGCCGTACCGGGACAGGGAGACTCAATGAGCAGTTCTTC
CDR3: CASSRTGTGRLNEQFF

size: NA
J: TRBJ2-7
V: TRBV6-5
D: TRBD1
DNA: TGTGCCAGCAGACCGACAGGGGCTATCTACGAGCAGTACTTC
CDR3: CASRPTGAIYEQYF

size: once
J: TRBJ2-5
V: TRBV9
D: TRBD2
DNA: TGTGCCAGCAGCGCGGGGGGGCGACAAGAGACCCAGTACTTC
CDR3: CASSAGGRQETQYF

size: NA
J: TRBJ1-2
V: TRBV5-1
D: NA
DNA: TGCGCCAGCAGCTTGGATGGGGAGGGTGGCTACACCTTC
CDR3: CASSLDGEGGYTF

size: NA
J: TRBJ2-2
V: TRBV19
D: TRBD2
DNA: TGTGCCAGTAGTACTCGACTAGCGGGGGGCGTTAACACCGGGGAGCTGTTTTTT
CDR3: CASSTRLAGGVNTGELFF

size: NA
J: TRBJ2-7
V: TRBV12-3/TRBV12-4
D: NA
DNA: TGTGCCAGCAGTTTATTGTTGGGGGGCGAGCAGTACTTC
CDR3: CASSLLLGGEQYF

size: NA
J: TRBJ1-6
V: TRBV25-1
D: NA
DNA: TGTGCCAGCAGTGATTTATTAGGGGATGCCTCACCCCTCCACTTT
CDR3: CASSDLLGDASPLHF

size: NA
J: TRBJ2-2
V: TRBV6-2/TRBV6-3
D: NA
DNA: TGTGCCAGCAGTCCAACACGATCTAGCGCCGGGGAGCTGTTTTTT
CDR3: CASSPTRSSAGELFF

size: NA
J: TRBJ2-3
V: TRBV5-1
D: NA
DNA: TGCGCCAGCAGCTTGGCCCGGGGCGGGGAAGATACGCAGTATTTT
CDR3: CASSLARGGEDTQYF

size: once
J: TRBJ2-1
V: TRBV4-1
D: TRBD2
DNA: TGCGCCAGCAGCCAAGATTCCCTAGCGGGAGGGTCTTACAATGAGCAGTTCTTC
CDR3: CASSQDSLAGGSYNEQFF

size: NA
J: TRBJ2-7
V: TRBV5-1
D: NA
DNA: TGCGCCAGCAGCTTTACAGGAACAGGGTCCGAGCAGTACTTC
CDR3: CASSFTGTGSEQYF

size: NA
J: TRBJ2-2
V: TRBV18
D: TRBD2
DNA: TGTGCCAGCTCACCTGCTAGCGGGGGGAACACCGGGGAGCTGTTTTTT
CDR3: CASSPASGGNTGELFF

size: NA
J: TRBJ1-6
V: TRBV6-5
D: NA
DNA: TGTGCCAGCAGTTACGGAGACGGGTTCAATTCACCCCTCCACTTT
CDR3: CASSYGDGFNSPLHF

size: NA
J: TRBJ2-3
V: TRBV10-3
D: TRBD2
DNA: TGTGCCATCAGTACAAGACTAGCGGGAGGGGGCCGCGGAGCAGATACGCAGTATTTT
CDR3: CAISTRLAGGGRGADTQYF

size: NA
J: TRBJ2-1
V: TRBV4-1
D: TRBD2
DNA: TGCGCCAGCAGCCAAGTTGCGGGACTAGCGGGATCCGGTTCCTACAATGAGCAGTTCTTC
CDR3: CASSQVAGLAGSGSYNEQFF

size: NA
J: TRBJ1-1
V: TRBV5-4
D: TRBD1
DNA: TGTGCCAGCAGATTGCCGGGACAGGGGACTGAAGCTTTCTTT
CDR3: CASRLPGQGTEAFF